This T cell receptor (beta chain) was recovered during a study of cytomegalovirus exposure and HLA in healthy donors. Study summary: Prior work identified around 100 million unique TCR beta sequences in 150 million to 200 million T cells. General study findings and limits: A few chains tied to CMV proved CMV antigen-specific in vitro.

PCR involved 60 Vbeta and 13 Jbeta primers. Profiled with immunoSEQ multiplex PCR; TCRdb holds only in-frame clones, not every one. Here the sample spans some 130,000 clones, roughly 82% being singletons. V was trimmed by 2 bases and J by 6 bases, leaving 9 bases between them. Germline CDR1 reads SGHRS; CDR2 reads YFSETQ. This CDR3 contains 12 residues. In its sample, this clone was seen once. Its antigen is still unknown. Other DNA sequences from this sample encode an identical CDR3 as well. This receptor was taken from a boy aged 5-17 years in good health and CMV-seronegative. V usage is TRBV5-1 and J usage is TRBJ2-7; maybe TRBD1 (6 bases). Sequenced input: PBMCs. CDR3 protein: CASSLSRGEQYF. The CDR3 nucleotides are TGCGCCAGCAGCTTATCCAGGGGCGAGCAGTACTTC.